The 17 T cell receptor beta chains reported below all come from one sample, sequenced in a study of cytomegalovirus exposure and HLA in healthy donors. The repertoire was sequenced with immunoSEQ multiplex PCR; TCRdb's copy has only in-frame clones and lacks some. The sample includes 150,000 to 180,000 clones, about 86% seen only once; the top ten take about a fifth. The sequenced material came from PBMCs. The receptors derive from a young man in good health and CMV-seropositive.

This chain connects TRBV27 to TRBJ2-7; D possibly corresponds to TRBD2 (5 bases). The CDR3 loop spans 16 amino acids. Germline CDR1 reads MNHEY; CDR2 reads SMNVEV (reference sequence). V was shortened by 3 bases and J by 5 bases, with 20 bases between the two germline ends. CDR3 loop: CASSFLVPSGWDEQYF. For the CDR3, the DNA is TGTGCCAGCAGTTTTTTGGTCCCGTCGGGATGGGACGAGCAGTACTTC.

The genes are TRBV6-5 and TRBJ2-5; D is possibly TRBD1 (5 bases). The V gene lost 2 bases and the J gene lost 5 bases, with 9 bases spanning the gap. The CDR3 extends over 13 amino acids. CDR1 MNHEY and CDR2 SVGAGI come from the germline V gene. CDR3 nucleotide sequence: TGTGCCAGCAGTTACCCCAAGGGGGAGACCCAGTACTTC. This encodes CASSYPKGETQYF.

V is TRBV5-6 and J is TRBJ2-1; D is possibly TRBD2 (5 bases). CDR1 SGHDT and CDR2 YYEEEE come from the germline V gene. This CDR3 is built from 14 residues. V lost 4 bases to trimming and J lost 10 bases, with 18 bases between them. The CDR3 DNA follows: TGTGCCAGCAGCGGAGCGGCAGAGTTTGAAGAGCAGTTCTTC. Protein: CASSGAAEFEEQFF.

This chain joins TRBV5-1 and TRBJ2-5, with TRBD2 matching over 9 bases. The CDR3 contains 16 residues. Trimming cost V 4 bases and J 4 bases; bases outside gene matches: 11. Germline assignment: CDR1 SGHRS and CDR2 YFSETQ. The CDR3 nucleotides read TGCGCCAGCAGCATAGGGACTAGCATATCGGGAGAGACCCAGTACTTC. Translation gives CASSIGTSISGETQYF.

A single count supports this clone. The J gene is TRBJ1-2, the V gene TRBV18; D possibly corresponds to TRBD1 (5 bases). The V end lost 0 bases, the J end lost 4 bases, and 12 bases lay between the germline ends. The CDR3 sequence is 15 residues long. CDR1 is KGHSH and CDR2 is LQKENI in the germline V gene. CDR3 protein: CASSPPIPGGYGYTF. CDR3 DNA: TGTGCCAGCTCACCACCTATCCCCGGGGGCTATGGCTACACCTTC.

V is TRBV18 and J is TRBJ2-4; 7 positions match TRBD1. J gave up 15 bases and V 2 bases, and 4 bases lay outside the gene matches. CDR1 and CDR2 from the germline V gene are KGHSH and LQKENI. The CDR3 consists of 11 residues. The CDR3 sequence is CASSPGSGGYF. The DNA for the CDR3 is TGTGCCAGCTCACCAGGTTCAGGGGGGTACTTC.

The CDR3 bases are TGTGCCAGCAGTTCCGCCGGGACAGCAACCGAGCAGTACTTC. As protein: CASSSAGTATEQYF. This chain connects TRBV6-5 to TRBJ2-7; 7 bases map to TRBD1. CDR1 and CDR2 (germline): MNHEY, SVGAGI. This CDR3 contains 14 residues. V was clipped by 4 bases and J by 6 bases; unmatched bases: 9.

The chain combines TRBV4-1 with TRBJ2-7; a possible D gene is TRBD1 (6 bases). V was clipped by 1 base and J by 3 bases, with 7 bases between them. The CDR3 spans 13 residues. Germline V gene lookup returns CDR1 MGHRA and CDR2 YSYEKL. The CDR3 DNA follows: TGCGCCAGCAGCCAAGGGGGGCTCTACGAGCAGTACTTC. Its translation is CASSQGGLYEQYF.

As DNA, the CDR3 is TGTGCCAGCAGCCACAGGACAGATACGCAGTATTTT. This translates into CASSHRTDTQYF. This chain uses TRBV7-2 with TRBJ2-3; tentative D call: TRBD1 (5 bases). The CDR3 is made up of 12 amino acids. The V end was cut by 5 bases, the J end by 3 bases, with 6 bases between. Germline CDR1 is SGHTA and CDR2 is FQGNSA.

The rearrangement links TRBV6-5 to TRBJ2-2; possibly TRBD2 for D (6 bases). Trimming removed 10 bases from V and 5 bases from J, with 11 bases in between. In germline, CDR1 is MNHEY, CDR2 SVGAGI. CDR3 length equals 12 residues. CDR3 sequence (DNA): TGTGCCACTACGGGGGTAACCGGGGAGCTGTTTTTT. Its translation is CATTGVTGELFF.

The chain combines TRBV5-6 with TRBJ2-2, with D hard to call. Trimming took 0 bases from V and 2 from J, leaving 17 bases between them. The CDR3 spans 18 residues. Per the germline V gene, CDR1 is SGHDT and CDR2 is YYEEEE. As DNA, the CDR3 is TGTGCCAGCAGCTTGGCCCGATTCCCGATAGCAAACACCGGGGAGCTGTTTTTT. Its protein product is CASSLARFPIANTGELFF.

The chain employs TRBV29-1 and TRBJ2-7; D gene unclear. This CDR3 is 15 amino acids long. Germline loops: CDR1 SQVTM, CDR2 ANQGSEA. Trimming removed 1 base at V and 0 bases at J, with 13 bases between. CDR3: CSVEGDFPSSYEQYF. CDR3 nucleotides: TGCAGCGTTGAAGGTGACTTTCCTAGCTCCTACGAGCAGTACTTC.

The chain uses TRBV5-1 and TRBJ2-5; D might be TRBD1 (6 bases). V was shortened by 4 bases and J by 4 bases, with 11 bases between the two germline ends. This CDR3 comprises 13 residues. Looked up from germline, CDR1 is SGHRS and CDR2 is YFSETQ. Written as DNA, the CDR3 is TGCGCCAGCAGCCCCGACAGGCGAGAGACCCAGTACTTC. Translating it yields CASSPDRRETQYF. The whole variable domain, remainder taken from reference TRBV5-1 and TRBJ2-5, is KAGVTQTPRYLIKTRGQQVTLSCSPISGHRSVSWYQQTPGQGLQFLFEYFSETQRNKGNFPGRFSGRQFSNSRSEMNVSTLELGDSALYLCASSPDRRETQYFGPGTRLLVL.

This chain joins TRBV14 and TRBJ1-3; D gene ambiguous. Trimming stripped 5 bases from V and 4 bases from J, with 9 bases between. In germline, CDR1 is SGHDN, CDR2 FVKESK. This CDR3 has 13 residues. The chain's CDR3 is CASSRQAGNTIYF. The CDR3 region has the DNA TGTGCCAGCAGCAGGCAAGCGGGAAACACCATATATTTT.

The rearrangement uses TRBV27 and TRBJ2-1; 12 positions match TRBD2. This CDR3 has 15 amino acids. V shed 8 bases and J 9 bases; nucleotides not matched to a gene: 11. Germline V lookup: CDR1 MNHEY, CDR2 SMNVEV (reference sequence). In nucleotides, the CDR3 is TGTGCCAGCGGAACCCTAGCGGGGGGGCAAGTTGAGCAGTTCTTC. It codes for CASGTLAGGQVEQFF.

CDR3 coding DNA: TGTGCCAGCTCGTCACAGGGGAGCGAGCAGTACTTC. Translated, it gives CASSSQGSEQYF. The genes are TRBV18 and TRBJ2-7; the match to TRBD1 covers 7 bases. Trimming at V came to 6 bases and at J to 6 bases, leaving 5 bases not matched to a gene. The CDR3 spans 12 residues. Germline lookup yields CDR1 KGHSH and CDR2 LQKENI.

The V and J genes are TRBV13 and TRBJ1-1, with TRBD1 matching 9 bases. CDR3 length: 14 amino acids. Germline values: CDR1 PRHDT, CDR2 FYEKMQ (reference sequence). Trimming took 4 bases from V and 1 from J; bases not matched to a gene: 1. The CDR3 coding sequence is TGTGCCAGCAGCTCGGGACAGGGGAACACTGAAGCTTTCTTT. As protein: CASSSGQGNTEAFF.